The 16 T cell receptor beta chains given below trace back to one sample, sequenced in a study of tumor-infiltrating lymphocytes in primary liver carcinoma (dated by TCRdb to 2015 to 2018). Total RNA and DNA were co-extracted without cell sorting from approximately 22-30 mg of bulk tissue using the AllPrep DNA/RNA mini kit. The sequencer listed for this sample is Illumina HiSeq 2500. Starting from approximately 460 ng total RNA, TCRbeta-specific cDNA was produced by reverse transcription with a constant-region primer and ProtoScript II reverse transcriptase. Construction of the TCRbeta libraries relied on three nested rounds of multiplex PCR, following a slightly modified ARM-PCR procedure. Each of the first two PCR rounds ran for about 9 cycles and used multiplex TRBV1-TRBV30 forward primers together with a Cbeta reverse primer. Starting from the raw public reads, TCRdb applied fastp trimming at Q25, assembled clones with MiXCR and retained in-frame beta chains. Each entry is one CDR3 protein sequence, shown with its most common DNA and genes. The sample table holds around 25,000 distinct CDR3 sequences, of which 75% to 80% were seen once. Together, the top ten hold around 29% of the sample.

Sequenced sample: liver tumor tissue from sampling region 5. What the cell subset or site label conveys for this sample: tumor region T5, tumor centre. These receptor sequences come from a woman aged 25 to 39 with primary liver carcinoma and hepatitis B virus infection.

As regards this clonotype: The germline gene is not matched at one end of the junction; a read error may be the cause. This chain connects TRBV5-1 to TRBJ2-7; TRBD1 is a possible D gene (6 bases). This CDR3 has 16 amino acids. Germline lookup yields CDR1 SGHRS and CDR2 YFSETQ. The CDR3: CVSSLGHRDSSYEQYF. For the CDR3, the DNA is TGCGTCAGCAGCTTGGGACACCGGGATAGTTCCTACGAGCAGTACTTC.

A remark on this clonotype: A junction boundary mismatches the germline segment, possibly from a read error. The chain links TRBV5-4 to TRBJ2-2, with D possibly being TRBD2 (5 bases). This CDR3 has 16 residues. Germline V CDR1 and CDR2: SGHNT, YYREEE (reference sequence). The DNA for the CDR3 is TGTGCCAGCAGCTTGTTGGGAACGACGATGACCGGGGAACTGTTTTTT. Protein: CASSLLGTTMTGELFF.

To note about this clonotype: One end of the junction fails to match germline, which may point to a read error. CDR3 region: CASSISGGGSWTHERYF. CDR3 coding DNA: TGTGCCAGCAGTATCTCAGGAGGGGGCTCTTGGACCCACGAGCGGTACTTC. This chain connects TRBV11-2 to TRBJ2-7, with a tentative D call TRBD1 (7 bases). Germline V gene sequence: CDR1 SGHAT, CDR2 FQNNGV. The length of the CDR3 is 17 residues.

The V call is TRBV7-8, the J call TRBJ2-7; a possible D gene is TRBD1 (6 bases). The germline CDR1 and CDR2 sequences are SGHVS and FQNEAQ. V was cut by 4 bases and J by 3 bases, with 19 bases left in between. This CDR3 spans 16 amino acids. CDR3 nucleotides: TGTGCCAGCAGCTCCTTAGACAGGTCGAGGTACTACGAGCAGTACTTC. It specifies CASSSLDRSRYYEQYF.

Many counts were recorded for this clonotype. This rearrangement joins TRBV7-8 to TRBJ2-3; 10 bases fit TRBD2. The CDR3 is made up of 17 amino acids. V lost 2 bases to trimming and J lost 6 bases; unmatched junction nucleotides: 11. Germline V lookup: CDR1 SGHVS, CDR2 FQNEAQ. The CDR3 here is CASSLTQAGGPHDTQYF. CDR3 sequence (DNA): TGTGCCAGCAGCTTAACCCAAGCGGGAGGGCCACATGATACGCAGTATTTT.

Of note for this clonotype: The junction shows a germline mismatch at one end, possibly a read error. This chain joins TRBV30 and TRBJ1-4; D may be TRBD1 (5 bases). The CDR3 spans 13 residues. Germline-derived CDR1 and CDR2 are GTSNPN and SVGIG (reference sequence). The CDR3 loop is CVWSVPGGEKLFF. The CDR3 DNA follows: TGTGTCTGGAGCGTACCCGGGGGAGAAAAACTGTTTTTT. Full variable domain (rest looked up from reference TRBV30 and TRBJ1-4): SQTIHQWPATLVQPVGSPLSLECTVEGTSNPNLYWYRQAAGRGLQLLFYSVGIGQISSEVPQNLSASRPQDRQFILSSKKLLLSDSGFYLCVWSVPGGEKLFFGSGTQLSVL.

A word on this clonotype: The junction departs from germline at one end; a sequencing error may be responsible. The V call is TRBV11-1, the J call TRBJ2-2, with D perhaps given as TRBD1 or TRBD2 (5 bases each). Germline values: CDR1 SGHAT, CDR2 FQDESV (reference sequence). This CDR3 region has 16 residues. The CDR3 DNA reads as TGTGACAGCAGCAGGGTTATGGCGCGAGTGTCCGGGGAACTGTTTTTT. Protein: CDSSRVMARVSGELFF.

Note on this clonotype: The junction departs from germline at one end; a sequencing error may be responsible. The CDR3 here is CASSPRETSSTDAQYF. CDR3 sequence (DNA): TGTGCCAGCAGCCCGAGGGAGACGTCGAGCACAGATGCGCAGTATTTT. The rearrangement joins TRBV11-2 to TRBJ2-3, with a weak D call TRBD2 (5 bases). The germline gives CDR1 SGHAT, CDR2 FQNNGV. This CDR3 contains 16 residues.

The V and J genes are TRBV30 and TRBJ1-5, with D perhaps matching TRBD1 (6 bases). V was trimmed by 4 bases and J by 5 bases, leaving 18 bases between them. Per the germline V gene, CDR1 is GTSNPN and CDR2 is SVGIG (reference sequence). CDR3 length equals 15 residues. CDR3 DNA sequence: TGTGCCTGGAATGTAAAGGGAGGGGGAGATCAGCCCCAGCATTTT. It codes for CAWNVKGGGDQPQHF.

This clonotype was seen repeatedly, ten times or more. One base away lies a much larger clone, so this may be a sequencing read error. The chain uses TRBV30 and TRBJ1-2, with 8 nucleotides matching TRBD1. This CDR3 comprises 14 residues. Looked up from germline, CDR1 is GTSNPN and CDR2 is SVGIG (reference sequence). The CDR3 loop is CAWAPDRGNYGHTF. The CDR3 DNA follows: TGTGCCTGGGCCCCAGACAGGGGTAACTATGGCCACACCTTC.

This clonotype was recorded many times. Mismatch with germline at one junction end may stem from a read error. This rearrangement joins TRBV29-1 to TRBJ1-1, with D unclear. CDR3 length: 11 amino acids. Germline V lookup: CDR1 SQVTM, CDR2 ANQGSEA. CDR3 protein: CNVEWRTEAFF. CDR3 sequence (DNA): TGCAACGTTGAATGGCGGACTGAAGCTTTCTTT. The variable domain in full, with the rest retrieved from reference TRBV29-1 and TRBJ1-1, is SAVISQKPSRDICQRGTSLTIQCQVDSQVTMMFWYRQQPGQSLTLIATANQGSEATYESGFVIDKFPISRPNLTFSTLTVSNMSPEDSSIYLCNVEWRTEAFFGQGTRLTVV.

In the case of this clonotype: The junction shows a germline mismatch at one end, possibly a read error. The chain is built from TRBV5-4 and TRBJ2-7; D not certain. The CDR3 is made up of 12 amino acids. In germline, CDR1 is SGHNT, CDR2 YYREEE (reference sequence). The CDR3, as DNA: TGTGCTAGCAGCGCGACATCATACGAGCAGTACTTC. The encoded protein is CASSATSYEQYF. The variable domain in full, with the rest retrieved from reference TRBV5-4 and TRBJ2-7, is ETGVTQSPTHLIKTRGQQVTLRCSSQSGHNTVSWYQQALGQGPQFIFQYYREEENGRGNFPPRFSGLQFPNYSSELNVNALELDDSALYLCASSATSYEQYFGPGTRLTVT.

On this clonotype itself: The junction departs from germline at one end; a sequencing error may be responsible. The chain uses TRBV11-2 and TRBJ2-7; possibly TRBD1 or TRBD2 for D (5 bases each). This CDR3 has 17 amino acids. In germline, CDR1 is SGHAT, CDR2 FQNNGV. For the CDR3, the DNA is TGCGCCAGTAGTATCACAGGAGAGGGCTCTTGGACCTACGAGCAGTACTTC. It encodes CASSITGEGSWTYEQYF.

Worth noting for this clonotype: An end of the junction does not agree with germline; a read error may underlie this. The chain carries TRBV4-3 and TRBJ2-7, with 9 nucleotides matching TRBD1. Germline CDR1 and CDR2: LGHNA and YSLEER. CDR3 length equals 18 residues. The CDR3 protein is CASSQDVTGGHVSYEQYF. The CDR3 coding sequence is TGCGCCAGCAGCCAAGATGTGACAGGGGGTCACGTTAGCTACGAGCAATATTTC.

This chain connects TRBV6-1 to TRBJ2-7; possible D gene TRBD1, 5 bases. With 8 bases removed from V and 1 base from J, the gap between germline ends came to 18 bases. The CDR3 covers 15 residues. Per the germline V gene, CDR1 is MNHNS and CDR2 is SASEGT. CDR3 residues: CASGAPEQRSYEQYF. The CDR3 nucleotides are TGTGCCAGCGGGGCTCCGGAGCAGAGATCCTACGAGCAGTACTTC.

Notes on this clonotype: A junction boundary mismatches the germline segment, possibly from a read error. This rearrangement joins TRBV28 to TRBJ2-3; D not certain. Germline CDR1 MDHEN, CDR2 SYDVKM. The CDR3 totals 14 residues. The CDR3, as DNA: TGTGCCAGCAGTCCGCGTGGGGTCACAGATATGCAGTATTTT. As protein: CASSPRGVTDMQYF.